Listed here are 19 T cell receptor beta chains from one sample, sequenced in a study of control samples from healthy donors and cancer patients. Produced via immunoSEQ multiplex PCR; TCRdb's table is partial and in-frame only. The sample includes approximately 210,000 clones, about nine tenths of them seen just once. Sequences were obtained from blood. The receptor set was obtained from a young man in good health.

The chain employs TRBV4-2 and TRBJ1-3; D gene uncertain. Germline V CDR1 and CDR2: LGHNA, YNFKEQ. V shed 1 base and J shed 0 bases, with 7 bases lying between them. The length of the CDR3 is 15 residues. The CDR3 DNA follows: TGTGCCAGCAGCCAAGTACTGGGCTCTGGAAACACCATATATTTT. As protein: CASSQVLGSGNTIYF.

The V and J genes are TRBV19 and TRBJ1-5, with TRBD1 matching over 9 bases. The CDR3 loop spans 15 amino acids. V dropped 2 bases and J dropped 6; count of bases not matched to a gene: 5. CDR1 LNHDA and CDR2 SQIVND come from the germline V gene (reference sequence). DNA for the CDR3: TGTGCCAGTAGTATAAAGGACAGGGGCCCTCAGCCCCAGCATTTT. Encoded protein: CASSIKDRGPQPQHF.

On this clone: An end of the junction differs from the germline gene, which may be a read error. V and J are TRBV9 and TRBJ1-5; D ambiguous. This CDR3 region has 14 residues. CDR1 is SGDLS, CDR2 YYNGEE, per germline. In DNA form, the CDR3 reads TGTGCCAGCAGCGTAGATGTTGGGAATCGGCCCCAGCATTTT. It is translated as CASSVDVGNRPQHF.

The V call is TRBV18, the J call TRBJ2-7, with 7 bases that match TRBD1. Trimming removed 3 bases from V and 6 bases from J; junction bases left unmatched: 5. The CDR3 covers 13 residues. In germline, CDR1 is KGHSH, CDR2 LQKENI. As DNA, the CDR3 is TGTGCCAGCTCACCTGTAGGGGGCTCCGAGCAGTACTTC. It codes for CASSPVGGSEQYF.

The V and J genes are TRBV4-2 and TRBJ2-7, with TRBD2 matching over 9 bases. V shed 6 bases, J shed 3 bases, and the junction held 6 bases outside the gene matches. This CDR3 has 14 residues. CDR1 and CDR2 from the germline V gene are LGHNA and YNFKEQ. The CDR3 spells CASSAGGGFYEQYF. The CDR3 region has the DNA TGTGCCAGCAGTGCGGGGGGGGGCTTCTACGAGCAGTACTTC.

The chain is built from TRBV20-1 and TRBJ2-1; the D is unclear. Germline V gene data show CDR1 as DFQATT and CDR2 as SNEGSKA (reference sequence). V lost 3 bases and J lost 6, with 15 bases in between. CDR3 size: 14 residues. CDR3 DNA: TGCAGTGCTAGTCCCCCTAGGCAGTCCAATGAGCAGTTCTTC. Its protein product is CSASPPRQSNEQFF.

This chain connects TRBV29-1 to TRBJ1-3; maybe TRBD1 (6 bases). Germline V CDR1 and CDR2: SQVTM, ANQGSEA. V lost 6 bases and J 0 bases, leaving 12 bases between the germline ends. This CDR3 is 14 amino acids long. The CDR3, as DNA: TGCAGCGTCGCAGGACAGCTCTCTGGAAACACCATATATTTT. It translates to CSVAGQLSGNTIYF.

CDR3 DNA: TGTGCCAGCAGCCATGACCGACGGAGCAATCAGCCCCAGCATTTT. It encodes CASSHDRRSNQPQHF. This sequence joins TRBV3-1 (or the pseudogene TRBV3-2) and TRBJ1-5; no clear D gene. Trimming took off 3 bases at V and 1 base at J, with 10 bases between the two ends. This CDR3 has 15 residues. CDR1 is LGHDT and CDR2 is YNNKEL in the germline V gene (reference sequence).

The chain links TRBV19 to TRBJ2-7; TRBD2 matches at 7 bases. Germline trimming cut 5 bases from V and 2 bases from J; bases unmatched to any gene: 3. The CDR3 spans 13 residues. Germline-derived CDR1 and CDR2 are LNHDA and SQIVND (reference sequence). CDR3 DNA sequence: TGTGCCAGTAGTCCGGGACTAACCTACGAGCAGTACTTC. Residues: CASSPGLTYEQYF.

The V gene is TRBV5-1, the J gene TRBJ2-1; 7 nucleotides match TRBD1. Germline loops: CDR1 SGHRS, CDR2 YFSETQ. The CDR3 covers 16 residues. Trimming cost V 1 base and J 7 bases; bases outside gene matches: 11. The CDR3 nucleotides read TGCGCCAGCAGCTTGCGCATGGGGACAGCCAAGAATGAGCAGTTCTTC. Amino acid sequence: CASSLRMGTAKNEQFF. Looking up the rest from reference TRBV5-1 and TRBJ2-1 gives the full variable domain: KAGVTQTPRYLIKTRGQQVTLSCSPISGHRSVSWYQQTPGQGLQFLFEYFSETQRNKGNFPGRFSGRQFSNSRSEMNVSTLELGDSALYLCASSLRMGTAKNEQFFGPGTRLTVL.

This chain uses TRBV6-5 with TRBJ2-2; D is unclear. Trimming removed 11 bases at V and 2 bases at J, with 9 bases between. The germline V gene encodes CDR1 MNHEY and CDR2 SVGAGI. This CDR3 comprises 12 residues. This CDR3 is CASSENTGELFF. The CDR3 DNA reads TGTGCCTCCAGCGAAAACACCGGGGAGCTGTTTTTT.

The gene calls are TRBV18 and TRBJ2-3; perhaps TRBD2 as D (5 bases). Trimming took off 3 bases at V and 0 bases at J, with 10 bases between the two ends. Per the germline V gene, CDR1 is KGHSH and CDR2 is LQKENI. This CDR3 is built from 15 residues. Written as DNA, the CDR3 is TGTGCCAGCTCACCGGGAGTCCGTAGCACAGATACGCAGTATTTT. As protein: CASSPGVRSTDTQYF. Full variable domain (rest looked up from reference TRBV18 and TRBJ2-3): NAGVMQNPRHLVRRRGQEARLRCSPMKGHSHVYWYRQLPEEGLKFMVYLQKENIIDESGMPKERFSAEFPKEGPSILRIQQVVRGDSAAYFCASSPGVRSTDTQYFGPGTRLTVL.

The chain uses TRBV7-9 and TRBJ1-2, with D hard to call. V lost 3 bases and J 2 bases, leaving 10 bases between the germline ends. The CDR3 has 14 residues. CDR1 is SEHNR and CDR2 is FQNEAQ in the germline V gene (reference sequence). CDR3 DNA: TGTGCCAGCAGCTTCGGACGACCCAACTATGGCTACACCTTC. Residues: CASSFGRPNYGYTF.

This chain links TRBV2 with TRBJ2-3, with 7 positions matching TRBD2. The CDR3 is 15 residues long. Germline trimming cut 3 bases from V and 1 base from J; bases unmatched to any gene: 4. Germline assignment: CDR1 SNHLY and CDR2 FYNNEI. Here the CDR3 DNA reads TGTGCCAGCAGTGACACTAGCGCGGGCACAGATACGCAGTATTTT. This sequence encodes CASSDTSAGTDTQYF.

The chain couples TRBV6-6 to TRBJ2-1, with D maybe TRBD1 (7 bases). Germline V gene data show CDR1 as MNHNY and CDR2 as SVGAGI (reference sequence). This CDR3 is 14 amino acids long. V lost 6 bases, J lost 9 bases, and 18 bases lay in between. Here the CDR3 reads CASSSEGAKGEQFF. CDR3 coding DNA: TGTGCCAGCAGCTCGGAGGGGGCTAAGGGTGAGCAGTTCTTC.

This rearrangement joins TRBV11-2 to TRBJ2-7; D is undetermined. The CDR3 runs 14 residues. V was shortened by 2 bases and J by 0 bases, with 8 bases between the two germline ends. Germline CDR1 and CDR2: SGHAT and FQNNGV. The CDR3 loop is CASSLQSSSYEQYF. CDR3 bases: TGTGCCAGCAGCTTACAGTCCAGCTCCTACGAGCAGTACTTC.

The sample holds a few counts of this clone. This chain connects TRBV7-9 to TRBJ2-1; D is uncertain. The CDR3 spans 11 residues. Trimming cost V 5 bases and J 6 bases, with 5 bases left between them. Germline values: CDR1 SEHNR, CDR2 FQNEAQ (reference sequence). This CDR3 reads CASSRSNEQFF. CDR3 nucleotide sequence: TGTGCCAGCAGCCGAAGCAATGAGCAGTTCTTC.

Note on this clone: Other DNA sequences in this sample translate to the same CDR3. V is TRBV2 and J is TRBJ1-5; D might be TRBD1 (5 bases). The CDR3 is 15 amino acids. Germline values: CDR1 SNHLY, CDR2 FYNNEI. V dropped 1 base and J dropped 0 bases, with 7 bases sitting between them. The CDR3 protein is CASSEGGYSNQPQHF. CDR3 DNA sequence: TGTGCCAGCAGTGAAGGGGGGTATAGCAATCAGCCCCAGCATTTT.

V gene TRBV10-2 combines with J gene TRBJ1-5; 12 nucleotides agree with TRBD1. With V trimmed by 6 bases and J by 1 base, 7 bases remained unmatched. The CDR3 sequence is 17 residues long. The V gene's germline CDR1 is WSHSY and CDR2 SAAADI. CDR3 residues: CASSHRDRGLSNQPQHF. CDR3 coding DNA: TGCGCCAGCAGCCACCGGGACAGGGGGCTCAGCAATCAGCCCCAGCATTTT.